The 3 T cell receptor beta chains reported below all come from one sample, sequenced in a study of blood T cell repertoires in COVID-19. Libraries were prepared by immunoSEQ multiplex PCR; TCRdb keeps only in-frame clonotypes and omits some of them. The sample lists about 120,000 clones; 88% were seen once. Sequenced: peripheral blood. These receptor sequences come from a human donor in a cohort sampled during active COVID-19.

This chain uses TRBV7-9 with TRBJ2-5, with unresolved D. Per germline, CDR1 SEHNR and CDR2 FQNEAQ (reference sequence). The CDR3 sequence is 13 residues long. Trimming removed 3 bases from V and 2 bases from J, with 7 bases in between. This CDR3 is CASSFWRQETQYF. CDR3 nucleotide sequence: TGTGCCAGCAGCTTTTGGCGGCAAGAGACCCAGTACTTC.

The chain joins TRBV18 to TRBJ2-6, with 7 bases fitting TRBD1. The CDR3 runs 19 residues. Per germline, CDR1 KGHSH and CDR2 LQKENI. With V trimmed by 1 base and J by 0 bases, 9 bases remained unmatched. The CDR3 reads CASSPLQGQLSSGANVLTF. The CDR3 DNA is TGTGCCAGCTCACCACTCCAGGGACAGTTGAGCTCTGGGGCCAACGTCCTGACTTTC.

The chain uses TRBV10-3 and TRBJ2-3; TRBD2 agrees at 10 bases. This CDR3 has 19 amino acids. The V gene end was trimmed by 3 bases and the J gene end by 2 bases; junction bases not matched to a gene: 14. Germline assignment: CDR1 ENHRY and CDR2 SYGVKD. CDR3 nucleotide sequence: TGTGCCATCAGTGAAAGCGGGAGGGCCGGTGGGGGTTACACAGATACGCAGTATTTT. Translating gives CAISESGRAGGGYTDTQYF.